Each of the 12 T cell receptor beta chains below was sequenced from the same sample in a study of identifying expanded T cells in peripheral blood. The method was immunoSEQ multiplex PCR; TCRdb's version includes in-frame clones alone and lacks a portion of them. The data contain about 84,000 clones, around 86% of them singletons. The sequencing sample was made of blood. These TCRs come from a person aged 18 to 70 in good health.

The gene calls are TRBV4-3 and TRBJ1-1, with TRBD1 matching 8 bases. Germline V lookup: CDR1 LGHNA, CDR2 YSLEER. CDR3 size: 14 residues. Unmatched junction bases numbered 5, after V lost 0 bases and J lost 8 bases. The CDR3 loop reads CASSQDVRQGEAFF. The CDR3 DNA follows: TGCGCCAGCAGCCAAGATGTCCGACAGGGGGAAGCTTTCTTT.

This clone was detected only a few times. In DNA form, the CDR3 reads TGTGCCAGCAGCTTAGGTCCCAAAGCTTTCTTT. Its protein product is CASSLGPKAFF. The chain links TRBV7-8 to TRBJ1-1; no clear D gene. Germline V gene sequence: CDR1 SGHVS, CDR2 FQNEAQ. The CDR3 has 11 amino acids. V lost 1 base and J 9 bases, leaving 6 bases between the germline ends.

This clone was observed a handful of times. This chain links TRBV5-1 with TRBJ1-6; D gene ambiguous. Trimming took off 0 bases at V and 7 bases at J, with 11 bases between the two ends. Looked up from germline, CDR1 is SGHRS and CDR2 is YFSETQ. There are 15 residues in the CDR3. The DNA for the CDR3 is TGCGCCAGCAGCTTGGGTTTGCCTGGAAATTCACCCCTCCACTTT. This translates into CASSLGLPGNSPLHF.

The chain combines TRBV4-1 with TRBJ2-1, with D uncertain. The CDR3 covers 15 residues. The V gene's germline CDR1 is MGHRA and CDR2 YSYEKL. Between the trimmed V and J ends, which lost 0 bases and 4 bases, there was a span of 10 bases. Here the CDR3 DNA reads TGCGCCAGCAGCCAAGATGGGGAAAGATACAATGAGCAGTTCTTC. It translates to CASSQDGERYNEQFF.

This clone appeared a few times. This chain links TRBV13 with TRBJ1-6; D perhaps matches TRBD1 (5 bases). The CDR3 sequence is 14 residues long. Trimming pared 5 bases from V and 8 bases from J, leaving 13 bases between. Germline values: CDR1 PRHDT, CDR2 FYEKMQ (reference sequence). CDR3 region: CASSGTTGDSPLHF. CDR3 bases: TGTGCCAGCAGCGGGACCACGGGGGATTCACCCCTCCACTTT.

The gene calls are TRBV7-9 and TRBJ1-1; 7 bases agree with TRBD1. The CDR3 is made up of 14 amino acids. Germline V gives CDR1 SEHNR, CDR2 FQNEAQ (reference sequence). The ends lost 2 bases at V and 4 bases at J; junction bases unmatched: 4. CDR3 amino acids: CASSLQGGGTEAFF. DNA of the CDR3: TGTGCCAGCAGCTTACAGGGGGGCGGCACTGAAGCTTTCTTT.

This chain uses TRBV6-5 with TRBJ1-2; the match to TRBD1 covers 8 bases. The V gene end was trimmed by 3 bases and the J gene end by 8 bases; junction bases not matched to a gene: 8. Germline V gives CDR1 MNHEY, CDR2 SVGAGI. The CDR3 loop spans 14 amino acids. CDR3 sequence: CASSYGTGVGGYTF. The CDR3 DNA is TGTGCCAGCAGTTATGGGACAGGAGTGGGCGGCTACACCTTC.

This clone was seen just once. The gene calls are TRBV21-1 and TRBJ1-1; the D call in the table, TRBD1, was not verified against the DNA. TRBV21-1 is designated a pseudogene. The CDR3 contains 14 residues. CDR3 DNA sequence: TGTGCCAGCAGCAACCGGGACAGGAACACTGAAGCTTTCTTT. Protein sequence: CASSNRDRNTEAFF.

This clone has only a few counts. The rearrangement joins TRBV7-6 to TRBJ1-2; TRBD1 matches 8 bases. J lost 6 bases, V lost 4 bases, and 10 bases had no gene match. Germline CDR1 is SGHVS and CDR2 is FNYEAQ. This CDR3 region has 15 residues. The CDR3 DNA reads as TGTGCCAGCAGCTCGGGACAGGTGTTCCCCGATGGCTACACCTTC. Translation: CASSSGQVFPDGYTF. Full variable domain (remainder filled in from reference TRBV7-6 and TRBJ1-2): GAGVSQSPRYKVTKRGQDVALRCDPISGHVSLYWYRQALGQGPEFLTYFNYEAQQDKSGLPNDRFSAERPEGSISTLTIQRTEQRDSAMYRCASSSGQVFPDGYTFGSGTRLTVV.

The genes are TRBV18 and TRBJ1-5, with D unclear. Germline V gene sequence: CDR1 KGHSH, CDR2 LQKENI. Deletions cut 4 bases from V and 2 bases from J, with 12 bases between. The CDR3 totals 15 residues. DNA of the CDR3: TGTGCCAGCTCACACGATGGGTCTCGCAATCAGCCCCAGCATTTT. Residues: CASSHDGSRNQPQHF.

V gene TRBV7-7 combines with J gene TRBJ2-5, with TRBD1 identical over 8 bases. V was clipped by 5 bases and J by 5 bases; unmatched bases: 7. The germline gives CDR1 SSHAT, CDR2 FNYEAQ (reference sequence). The CDR3 totals 14 residues. The CDR3 DNA follows: TGTGCCAGCAGCCCAGGGGGCTGGGGGGAGACCCAGTACTTC. This codes for CASSPGGWGETQYF.

This clone is a singleton in its sample. The rearrangement joins TRBV6-5 to TRBJ2-4; D is tentatively TRBD1 or TRBD2 (5 bases each). Trimming pared 6 bases from V and 1 base from J, leaving 16 bases between. CDR3 length: 16 residues. Looked up from germline, CDR1 is MNHEY and CDR2 is SVGAGI. The CDR3 spells CASSYDFREAKNIQYF. For the CDR3, the DNA is TGTGCCAGCAGCTACGATTTCAGGGAGGCCAAAAACATTCAGTACTTC.